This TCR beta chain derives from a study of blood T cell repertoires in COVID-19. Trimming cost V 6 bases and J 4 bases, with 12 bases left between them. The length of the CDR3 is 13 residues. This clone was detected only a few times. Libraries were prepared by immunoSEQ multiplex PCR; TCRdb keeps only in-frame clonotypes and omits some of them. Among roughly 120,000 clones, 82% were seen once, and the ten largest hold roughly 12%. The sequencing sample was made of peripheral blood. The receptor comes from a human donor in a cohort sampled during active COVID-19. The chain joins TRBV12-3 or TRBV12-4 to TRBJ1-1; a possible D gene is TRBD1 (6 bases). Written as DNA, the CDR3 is TGTGCCAGCAGCCACTCCAGGGGCACTGAAGCTTTCTTT. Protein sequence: CASSHSRGTEAFF.